This T cell receptor (beta chain) was recovered during a study of OX40 agonist ivuxolimab in advanced cancers. Study-wide points: CD8+ T cells (on average) carried more expanded clones than CD4+ T cells.

Generated by immunoSEQ multiplex PCR, the TCRdb table keeps only in-frame clones and is missing some. This table has about 25,000 clones, 78% appearing once. This clone was detected a few times. What it recognizes is unknown. Systemic immunosuppression or autoimmune disease history was grounds to exclude patients. The germline CDR1 and CDR2 sequences are SQVTM and ANQGSEA. The CDR3 extends over 13 amino acids. The J segment lost 7 bases and the V segment lost 7 bases, leaving 7 bases of the junction unmatched. The TCR sequence derives from an adult with an advanced solid tumor such as melanoma, head and neck, liver or kidney cancer. This specimen was CD4+ or CD8+ T cells sorted from blood, taken in a trial of the OX40 agonist ivuxolimab. The chain links TRBV29-1 to TRBJ1-5, with TRBD1 matching 10 bases. The CDR3 spells CSAWTGGGQPQHF. CDR3 bases: TGCAGCGCATGGACAGGGGGAGGGCAGCCCCAGCATTTT.